This T cell receptor beta chain was recovered during a study of OX40 agonist ivuxolimab in advanced cancers. On the study more broadly: The study treated patients with ivuxolimab, an agonistic anti-OX40 (CD134) antibody. General study points: At 0.1 to 3.0 mg/kg and by week 6, clonal expansion occurred in CD4+ and CD8+ blood T cells.

The table came from immunoSEQ multiplex PCR; TCRdb's copy has only in-frame clones and leaves some out. This sample carries tens of thousands of clones, around 76% of them seen once, and the ten largest clones take roughly 22%. In its sample, this clone was seen a few times. No antigen is known for it. This clonotype originated in an adult with an advanced solid tumor such as melanoma, head and neck, liver or kidney cancer. The sample was CD4+ or CD8+ T cells sorted from blood, taken in a trial of the OX40 agonist ivuxolimab.

Written as DNA, the CDR3 is TGTGCCAGCAGCTTAGCGGGGGGGGACCAAGAGACCCAGTACTTC. It specifies CASSLAGGDQETQYF. The chain links TRBV11-2 to TRBJ2-5; 8 bases agree with TRBD2. Germline lookup yields CDR1 SGHAT and CDR2 FQNNGV. There are 15 residues in the CDR3. Unmatched junction bases numbered 1, after V lost 1 base and J lost 0 bases.